Reported below is one T cell receptor beta chain. Germline V gene data show CDR1 as LGHNT and CDR2 as FRNRAP. This CDR3 contains 17 residues. V was clipped by 0 bases and J by 0 bases, with 12 bases between them. The data belong to a study of T cells in Graves' hyperthyroidism and ophthalmopathy. The definition of stable Graves' hyperthyroidism was no ophthalmopathy progression within 18 months. Amplification of TCR beta CDR3 regions used RNA as the template. HTBI primers were used for first-round RT-PCR of the TCR CDR3. TCRdb processed the multiplex PCR reads anew with MiXCR; each CDR3 protein has one entry. The data hold hundreds of thousands of distinct CDR3 sequences, with around a quarter observed a single time.

The V and J genes are TRBV12-5 and TRBJ1-3; TRBD1 is a possible D gene (5 bases). The receptor's source is a man over 45 with Graves' hyperthyroidism. The sample consisted of blood. The CDR3 is CASGLVLGGGSGNTIYF. The CDR3 DNA follows: TGTGCTAGTGGTTTGGTACTGGGGGGAGGCTCTGGAAACACCATATATTTT.